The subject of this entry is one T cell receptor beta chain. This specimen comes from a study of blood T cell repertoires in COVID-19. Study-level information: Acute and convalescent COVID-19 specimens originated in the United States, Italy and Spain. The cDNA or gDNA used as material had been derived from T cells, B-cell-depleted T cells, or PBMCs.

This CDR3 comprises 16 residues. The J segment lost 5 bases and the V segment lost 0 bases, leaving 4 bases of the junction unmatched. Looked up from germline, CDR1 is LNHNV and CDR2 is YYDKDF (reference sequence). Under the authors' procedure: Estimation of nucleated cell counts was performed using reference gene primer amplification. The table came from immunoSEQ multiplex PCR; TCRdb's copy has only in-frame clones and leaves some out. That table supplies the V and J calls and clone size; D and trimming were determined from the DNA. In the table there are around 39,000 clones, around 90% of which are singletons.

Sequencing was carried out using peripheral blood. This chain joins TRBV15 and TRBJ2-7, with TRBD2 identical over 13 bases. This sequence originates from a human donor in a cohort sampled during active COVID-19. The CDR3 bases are TGTGCCACCAGCAGAGACTGGACTAGCGGGAGTGACGAGCAGTACTTC. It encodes CATSRDWTSGSDEQYF. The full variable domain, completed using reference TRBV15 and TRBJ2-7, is DAMVIQNPRYQVTQFGKPVTLSCSQTLNHNVMYWYQQKSSQAPKLLFHYYDKDFNNEADTPDNFQSRRPNTSFCFLDIRSPGLGDTAMYLCATSRDWTSGSDEQYFGPGTRLTVT.